The entry below describes one TCR beta chain. Method: immunoSEQ multiplex PCR; TCRdb's copy keeps in-frame clones and lacks some. The table lists roughly 350,000 clones, approximately 89% of them singletons. The data derive from a study of blood T cell repertoires in COVID-19. Study summary: Samples came from the United States, Italy and Spain, spanning acute and convalescent COVID-19.

With V trimmed by 2 bases and J by 5 bases, 4 bases remained unmatched. The length of the CDR3 is 15 residues. The germline CDR1 and CDR2 sequences are MNHNS and SASEGT. Sequenced: peripheral blood. The chain has TRBV6-1 and TRBJ1-5; TRBD1 matches 9 bases. This clonotype originated in a woman in her twenties or thirties with COVID-19, enrolled during active disease. DNA for the CDR3: TGTGCCAGCAGTGAAAAGGGACAGGGCCATCAGCCCCAGCATTTT. Its protein is CASSEKGQGHQPQHF.